The 14 T cell receptor beta chains presented below share a single source sample, sequenced in a study of PD-L1 blockade in urothelial cancer. Method: immunoSEQ multiplex PCR; TCRdb's copy keeps in-frame clones and lacks some. This repertoire shows roughly 100,000 clones, roughly 83% found once; its top ten account for approximately 8%. Time point here: peripheral blood 6 weeks after treatment start. The specimen comprised PBMCs, sampled around atezolizumab (anti-PD-L1) treatment. All receptors come from a man aged 70 or older with urothelial cancer.

The J gene is TRBJ2-7, the V gene TRBV10-3, with D possibly TRBD1 on 7 matching bases. This CDR3 is built from 13 residues. CDR1 and CDR2 (germline): ENHRY, SYGVKD. The V gene lost 7 bases and the J gene lost 6 bases, with 16 bases spanning the gap. The CDR3 bases are TGTGCCATCACCGGGACAGAGGAGGGCGAGCAGTACTTC. Residues: CAITGTEEGEQYF.

The genes are TRBV5-1 and TRBJ2-1; unclear D gene. Trimming took 0 bases from V and 7 from J, leaving 11 bases between them. The CDR3 spans 14 residues. Germline assignment: CDR1 SGHRS and CDR2 YFSETQ. CDR3 coding DNA: TGCGCCAGCAGCTTGGGAGATGCCCGAAATGAGCAGTTCTTC. Its protein is CASSLGDARNEQFF.

This clone has only a few counts. The chain couples TRBV5-5 to TRBJ2-4; D is unclear. V lost 2 bases, J lost 0 bases, and 9 bases lay in between. This CDR3 has 15 residues. Germline lookup yields CDR1 SGHKS and CDR2 YYEKEE (reference sequence). The CDR3 sequence is CASSFRLGAKNIQYF. The CDR3, as DNA: TGTGCCAGCAGCTTTAGACTTGGAGCCAAAAACATTCAGTACTTC.

The chain is built from TRBV11-2 and TRBJ2-5; 10 bases align to TRBD2. CDR1 is SGHAT, CDR2 FQNNGV, per germline. Germline trimming cut 1 base from V and 5 bases from J; bases unmatched to any gene: 4. This CDR3 is 15 amino acids long. The CDR3 reads CASSLGVAGGETQYF. In DNA, the CDR3 is TGTGCCAGCAGCTTAGGGGTAGCGGGAGGTGAGACCCAGTACTTC.

The V call is TRBV28, the J call TRBJ2-1; TRBD2 matches at 8 bases. Germline V CDR1 and CDR2: MDHEN, SYDVKM. The CDR3 runs 15 residues. The J segment lost 4 bases and the V segment lost 5 bases, leaving 7 bases of the junction unmatched. CDR3 DNA: TGTGCCAGCAGTAGGATAGCGGGATTTTACAATGAGCAGTTCTTC. As protein: CASSRIAGFYNEQFF.

This chain joins TRBV6-1 and TRBJ2-3; a weak D match, TRBD2 (6 bases). Trimming left V 5 bases short and J 0 bases short, with 9 bases between. Germline CDR1 is MNHNS and CDR2 is SASEGT. The CDR3 contains 14 residues. The CDR3 DNA reads TGTGCCAGCAGTTTAGCGGAGAGCACAGATACGCAGTATTTT. This sequence encodes CASSLAESTDTQYF.

This rearrangement joins TRBV6-6 to TRBJ1-1, with a tentative D call TRBD1 (6 bases). Germline CDR1 is MNHNY and CDR2 is SVGAGI (reference sequence). This CDR3 spans 15 amino acids. The ends were cut back, 0 bases at V and 1 base at J, with 9 bases in the middle. CDR3 residues: CASSYSLGGNTEAFF. The CDR3 coding sequence is TGTGCCAGCAGTTACTCGTTAGGGGGGAACACTGAAGCTTTCTTT.

This chain joins TRBV7-3 and TRBJ2-1, with TRBD2 identical over 7 bases. V lost 4 bases, J lost 0 bases, and 3 bases stayed unmatched. CDR3 size: 15 residues. Per germline, CDR1 SGHTA and CDR2 FQGTGA. The CDR3 bases are TGTGCCAGCAGCTCTGGGGGGGGCTCCTACAATGAGCAGTTCTTC. Protein product: CASSSGGGSYNEQFF.

V gene TRBV9 combines with J gene TRBJ1-6, with 7 positions matching TRBD1. Germline V gene lookup returns CDR1 SGDLS and CDR2 YYNGEE. Germline trimming cut 0 bases from V and 8 bases from J; bases unmatched to any gene: 5. This CDR3 spans 15 amino acids. CDR3 amino acids: CASSVGRQGDSPLHF. Here the CDR3 DNA reads TGTGCCAGCAGCGTAGGAAGACAGGGTGATTCACCCCTCCACTTT.

The chain uses TRBV2 and TRBJ2-1, with 10 positions matching TRBD1. Trimming took 5 bases from V and 5 from J; bases not matched to a gene: 3. Germline V gene data show CDR1 as SNHLY and CDR2 as FYNNEI. The CDR3 runs to 14 residues. The DNA for the CDR3 is TGTGCCAGCAGTTCGGACAGGGGGAACAATGAGCAGTTCTTC. Translation: CASSSDRGNNEQFF.

This chain connects TRBV6-5 to TRBJ2-1; 8 bases line up with TRBD1. CDR3 length: 15 amino acids. Germline-derived CDR1 and CDR2 are MNHEY and SVGAGI. Trimming removed 7 bases from V and 0 bases from J; junction bases left unmatched: 5. DNA of the CDR3: TGTGCCAGCACACGGACAGGGACCTCCTACAATGAGCAGTTCTTC. Translating it yields CASTRTGTSYNEQFF.

The rearrangement uses TRBV5-6 and TRBJ2-1, with a tentative D call TRBD1 (5 bases). V lost 4 bases and J lost 13, with 15 bases in between. In germline, CDR1 is SGHDT, CDR2 YYEEEE. The CDR3 length is 12 residues. CDR3 nucleotide sequence: TGTGCCAGCAGCCAGACAGATTTCTTCCAGTTCTTC. Protein sequence: CASSQTDFFQFF. Based on the CDR3 plus reference TRBV5-6 and TRBJ2-1, the full variable domain is DAGVTQSPTHLIKTRGQQVTLRCSPKSGHDTVSWYQQALGQGPQFIFQYYEEEERQRGNFPDRFSGHQFPNYSSELNVNALLLGDSALYLCASSQTDFFQFFGPGTRLTVL.

The chain recombines TRBV5-6 with TRBJ1-3, with 9 bases matching TRBD1. This CDR3 is built from 14 residues. Germline CDR1 and CDR2: SGHDT and YYEEEE. The V and J ends lost 2 bases and 4 bases, in that order; junction bases with no gene match: 1. DNA for the CDR3: TGTGCCAGCAGCTTTGGGACAGGGGGAAACACCATATATTTT. Translating gives CASSFGTGGNTIYF.

The chain employs TRBV5-8 and TRBJ2-5; 9 bases fit TRBD2. This CDR3 is 16 amino acids long. Germline trimming cut 0 bases from V and 2 bases from J; bases unmatched to any gene: 5. CDR1 is SGHTS, CDR2 YDEGEE, per germline. The CDR3 nucleotides are TGTGCCAGCAGCTTGGGGTTAGCGGGAGTTCAAGAGACCCAGTACTTC. This encodes CASSLGLAGVQETQYF.